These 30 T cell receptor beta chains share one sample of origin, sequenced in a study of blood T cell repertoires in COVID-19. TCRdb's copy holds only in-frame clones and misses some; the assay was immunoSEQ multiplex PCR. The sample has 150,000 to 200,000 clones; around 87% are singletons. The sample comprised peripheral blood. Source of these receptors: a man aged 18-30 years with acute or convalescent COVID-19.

CDR3 residues: CASRTPATNEQFF. In DNA, the CDR3 is TGTGCCAGCAGGACACCGGCTACCAATGAGCAGTTCTTC. The V and J genes are TRBV6-5 and TRBJ2-1; D not certain. The CDR3 runs to 13 residues. The V and J ends lost 6 bases and 6 bases respectively, with 12 bases between them. In germline, CDR1 is MNHEY, CDR2 SVGAGI.

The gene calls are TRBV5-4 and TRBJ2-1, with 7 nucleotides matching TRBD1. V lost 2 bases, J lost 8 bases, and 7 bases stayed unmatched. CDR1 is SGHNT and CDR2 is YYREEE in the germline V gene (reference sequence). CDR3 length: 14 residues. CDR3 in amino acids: CASSFPTGRDEQFF. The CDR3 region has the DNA TGTGCCAGCAGCTTCCCGACAGGGCGGGATGAGCAGTTCTTC.

CDR3 in amino acids: CASKKMTGVNTEAFF. In nucleotides, the CDR3 is TGTGCCAGCAAAAAAATGACAGGCGTGAACACTGAAGCTTTCTTT. V gene TRBV6-5 combines with J gene TRBJ1-1; TRBD1 is a possible D gene (6 bases). CDR3 size: 15 residues. V was cut by 7 bases and J by 0 bases, with 15 bases left in between. Looked up from germline, CDR1 is MNHEY and CDR2 is SVGAGI.

As DNA, the CDR3 is TGTGCCAGCAGTTTCCCCGCAGCGGGGGCCCGATTCCAAGAGACCCAGTACTTC. Translated, it gives CASSFPAAGARFQETQYF. J is TRBJ2-5 and V is TRBV27, with 8 bases fitting TRBD2. The V and J ends lost 3 bases and 1 base, in that order; junction bases with no gene match: 13. This CDR3 contains 18 residues. Germline V gene sequence: CDR1 MNHEY, CDR2 SMNVEV (reference sequence).

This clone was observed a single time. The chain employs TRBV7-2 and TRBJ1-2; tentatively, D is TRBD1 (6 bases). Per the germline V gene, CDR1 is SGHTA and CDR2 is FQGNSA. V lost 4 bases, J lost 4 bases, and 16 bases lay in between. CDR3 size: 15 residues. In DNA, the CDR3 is TGTGCCAGCAGCTCCGGGACACCTACGTCCTATGGCTACACCTTC. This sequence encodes CASSSGTPTSYGYTF. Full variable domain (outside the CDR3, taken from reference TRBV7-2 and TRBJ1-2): GAGVSQSPSNKVTEKGKDVELRCDPISGHTALYWYRQSLGQGLEFLIYFQGNSAPDKSGLPSDRFSAERTGGSVSTLTIQRTQQEDSAVYLCASSSGTPTSYGYTFGSGTRLTVV.

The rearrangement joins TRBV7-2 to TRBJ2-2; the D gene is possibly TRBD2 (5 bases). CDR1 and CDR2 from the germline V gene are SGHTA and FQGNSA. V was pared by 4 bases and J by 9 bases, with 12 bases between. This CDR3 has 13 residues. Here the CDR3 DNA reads TGTGCCAGCAGCTCGAGGGTGGGCAGGGAGCTGTTTTTT. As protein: CASSSRVGRELFF.

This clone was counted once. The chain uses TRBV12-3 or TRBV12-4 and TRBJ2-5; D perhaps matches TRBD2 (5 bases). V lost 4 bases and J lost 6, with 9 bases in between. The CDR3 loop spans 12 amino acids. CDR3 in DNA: TGTGCCAGCAGTTCGGGGAGCAAGACCCAGTACTTC. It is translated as CASSSGSKTQYF.

CDR3 DNA: TGCGCCAGCAGCCGGTCCCAGGCCCCCTCTGGAAACACCATATATTTT. It codes for CASSRSQAPSGNTIYF. The chain joins TRBV5-1 to TRBJ1-3, with no clear D. Germline V gene lookup returns CDR1 SGHRS and CDR2 YFSETQ. V gave up 4 bases and J gave up 0 bases, with 14 bases separating them. The CDR3 has 16 residues.

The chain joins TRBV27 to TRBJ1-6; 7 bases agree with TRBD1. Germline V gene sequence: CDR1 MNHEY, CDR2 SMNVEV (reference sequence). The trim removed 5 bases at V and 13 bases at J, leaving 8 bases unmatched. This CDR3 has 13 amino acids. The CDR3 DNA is TGTGCCAGCAGTCTCGGACAGGCCTTTCCCCTCCACTTT. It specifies CASSLGQAFPLHF.

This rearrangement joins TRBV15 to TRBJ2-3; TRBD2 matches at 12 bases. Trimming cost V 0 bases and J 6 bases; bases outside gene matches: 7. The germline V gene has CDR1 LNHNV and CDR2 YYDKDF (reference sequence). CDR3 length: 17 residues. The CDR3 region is CATSRDNLAGGRDTQYF. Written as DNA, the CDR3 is TGTGCCACCAGCAGAGATAACCTAGCGGGGGGGCGGGATACGCAGTATTTT.

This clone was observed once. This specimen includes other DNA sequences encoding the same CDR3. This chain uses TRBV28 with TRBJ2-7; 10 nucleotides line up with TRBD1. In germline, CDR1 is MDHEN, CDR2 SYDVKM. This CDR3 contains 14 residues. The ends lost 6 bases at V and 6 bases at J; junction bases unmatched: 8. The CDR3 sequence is CASRDRQGAAEQYV. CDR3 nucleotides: TGTGCCAGCAGAGACCGACAGGGGGCAGCCGAGCAGTACGTC.

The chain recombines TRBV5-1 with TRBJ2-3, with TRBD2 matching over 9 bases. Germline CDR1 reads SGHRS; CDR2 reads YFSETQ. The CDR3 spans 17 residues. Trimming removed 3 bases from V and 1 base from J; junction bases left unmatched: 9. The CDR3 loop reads CASSSIATSGRTDTQYF. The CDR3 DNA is TGCGCCAGCAGCTCCATCGCGACTAGCGGACGCACAGATACGCAGTATTTT. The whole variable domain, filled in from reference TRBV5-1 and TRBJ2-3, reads KAGVTQTPRYLIKTRGQQVTLSCSPISGHRSVSWYQQTPGQGLQFLFEYFSETQRNKGNFPGRFSGRQFSNSRSEMNVSTLELGDSALYLCASSSIATSGRTDTQYFGPGTRLTVL.

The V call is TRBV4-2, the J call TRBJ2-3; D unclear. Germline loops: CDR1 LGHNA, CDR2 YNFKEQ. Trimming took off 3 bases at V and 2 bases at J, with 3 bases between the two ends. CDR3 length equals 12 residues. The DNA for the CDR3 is TGTGCCAGCAGCCAGGCCACAGATACGCAGTATTTT. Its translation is CASSQATDTQYF.

The CDR3 region is CASSGQGGYEKLFF. CDR3 DNA sequence: TGTGCCAGCTCCGGGCAAGGAGGTTATGAAAAACTGTTTTTT. V usage is TRBV7-9 and J usage is TRBJ1-4; D gene ambiguous. The CDR3 has 14 residues. From germline, CDR1 is SEHNR and CDR2 FQNEAQ (reference sequence). V dropped 8 bases and J dropped 6 bases, with 16 bases sitting between them. Filled out from reference TRBV7-9 and TRBJ1-4, the complete variable domain reads DTGVSQNPRHKITKRGQNVTFRCDPISEHNRLYWYRQTLGQGPEFLTYFQNEAQLEKSRLLSDRFSAERPKGSFSTLEIQRTEQGDSAMYLCASSGQGGYEKLFFGSGTQLSVL.

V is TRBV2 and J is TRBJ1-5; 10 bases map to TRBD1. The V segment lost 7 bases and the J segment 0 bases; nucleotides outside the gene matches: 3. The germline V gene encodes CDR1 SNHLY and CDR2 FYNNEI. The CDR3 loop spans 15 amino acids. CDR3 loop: CASNRQGASNQPQHF. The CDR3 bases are TGTGCCAGCAACCGACAGGGGGCTAGCAATCAGCCCCAGCATTTT.

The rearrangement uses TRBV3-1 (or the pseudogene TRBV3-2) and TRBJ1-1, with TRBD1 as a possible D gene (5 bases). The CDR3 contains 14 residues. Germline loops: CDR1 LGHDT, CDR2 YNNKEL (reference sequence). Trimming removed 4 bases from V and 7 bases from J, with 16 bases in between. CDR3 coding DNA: TGTGCCAGCAGCCTAAGGGTACAAGGGGTTGAAGCTTTCTTT. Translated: CASSLRVQGVEAFF.

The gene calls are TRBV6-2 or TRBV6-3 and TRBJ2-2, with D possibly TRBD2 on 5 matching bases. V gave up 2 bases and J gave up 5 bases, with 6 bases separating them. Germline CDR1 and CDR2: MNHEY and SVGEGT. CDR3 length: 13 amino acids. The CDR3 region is CASSYRGTGELFF. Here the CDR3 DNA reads TGTGCCAGCAGTTACCGGGGAACCGGGGAGCTGTTTTTT.

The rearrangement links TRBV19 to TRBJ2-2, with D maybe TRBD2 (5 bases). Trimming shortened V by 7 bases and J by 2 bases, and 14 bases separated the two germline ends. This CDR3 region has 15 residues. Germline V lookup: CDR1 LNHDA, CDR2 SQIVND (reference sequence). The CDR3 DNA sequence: TGTGCCAGTACCACAAGGGAGCTAAACACCGGGGAGCTGTTTTTT. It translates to CASTTRELNTGELFF.

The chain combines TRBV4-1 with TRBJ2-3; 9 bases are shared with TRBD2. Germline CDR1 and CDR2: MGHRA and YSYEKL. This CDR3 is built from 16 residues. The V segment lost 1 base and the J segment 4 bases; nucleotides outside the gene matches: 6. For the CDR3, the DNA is TGCGCCAGCAGCCAAGGTACCAGCGGGGGGTCAGATACGCAGTATTTT. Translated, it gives CASSQGTSGGSDTQYF.

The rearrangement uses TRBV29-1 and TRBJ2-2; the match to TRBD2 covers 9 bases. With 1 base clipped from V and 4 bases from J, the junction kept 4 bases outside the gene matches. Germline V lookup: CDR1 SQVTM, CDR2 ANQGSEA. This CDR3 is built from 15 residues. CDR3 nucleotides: TGCAGCGTTGAAGGAGCGGGGGGACTCACCGGGGAGCTGTTTTTT. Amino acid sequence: CSVEGAGGLTGELFF.

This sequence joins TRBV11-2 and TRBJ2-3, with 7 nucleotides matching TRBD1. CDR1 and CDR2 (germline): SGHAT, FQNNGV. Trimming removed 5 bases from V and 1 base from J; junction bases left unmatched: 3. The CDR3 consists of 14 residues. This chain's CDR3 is CASSPGQGTDTQYF. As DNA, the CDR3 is TGTGCCAGCAGCCCTGGACAGGGCACAGATACGCAGTATTTT.

This chain's CDR3 is CASSPQGASTEAFF. The CDR3 nucleotides read TGTGCCAGCAGCCCACAGGGGGCAAGTACTGAAGCTTTCTTT. J is TRBJ1-1 and V is TRBV7-3, with 9 bases lining up with TRBD1. V shed 5 bases and J 5 bases; nucleotides not matched to a gene: 6. The CDR3 totals 14 residues. Germline CDR1 SGHTA, CDR2 FQGTGA. The complete variable domain, with remaining parts taken from reference TRBV7-3 and TRBJ1-1, reads GAGVSQTPSNKVTEKGKYVELRCDPISGHTALYWYRQSLGQGPEFLIYFQGTGAADDSGLPNDRFFAVRPEGSVSTLKIQRTERGDSAVYLCASSPQGASTEAFFGQGTRLTVV.

The CDR3 loop is CATSATSGGYSETQYF. CDR3 nucleotides: TGTGCCACCAGTGCGACTAGCGGGGGGTATTCGGAGACCCAGTACTTC. The chain has TRBV24-1 and TRBJ2-5; 13 bases map to TRBD2. CDR1 and CDR2 (germline): KGHDR, SFDVKD. The CDR3 has 16 amino acids. J was trimmed by 5 bases and V by 5 bases; bases with no gene match: 7.

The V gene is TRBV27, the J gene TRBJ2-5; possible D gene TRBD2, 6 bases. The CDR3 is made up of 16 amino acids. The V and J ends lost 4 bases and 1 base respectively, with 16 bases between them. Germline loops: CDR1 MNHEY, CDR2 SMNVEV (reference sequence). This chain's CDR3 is CASSSHSSGPQETQYF. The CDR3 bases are TGTGCCAGCAGTTCCCACTCAAGCGGGCCCCAAGAGACCCAGTACTTC.

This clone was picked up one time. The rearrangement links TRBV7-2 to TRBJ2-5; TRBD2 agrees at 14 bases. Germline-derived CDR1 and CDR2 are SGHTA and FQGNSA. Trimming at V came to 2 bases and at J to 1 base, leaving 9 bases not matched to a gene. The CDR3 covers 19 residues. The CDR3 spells CASSLRFGTSGGPQETQYF. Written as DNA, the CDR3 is TGTGCCAGCAGCTTAAGGTTTGGGACTAGCGGGGGCCCCCAAGAGACCCAGTACTTC.

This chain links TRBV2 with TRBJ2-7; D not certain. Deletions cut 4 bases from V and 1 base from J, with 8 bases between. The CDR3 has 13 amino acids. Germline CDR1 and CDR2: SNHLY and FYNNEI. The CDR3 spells CASSGRVSYEQYV. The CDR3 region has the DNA TGTGCCAGCAGTGGTCGGGTGTCCTACGAGCAGTACGTC.

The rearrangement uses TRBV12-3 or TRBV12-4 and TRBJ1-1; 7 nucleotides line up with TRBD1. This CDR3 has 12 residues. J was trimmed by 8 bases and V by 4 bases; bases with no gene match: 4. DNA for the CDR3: TGTGCCAGCAGTTCAGGACAGGTAGAAGCTTTCTTT. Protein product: CASSSGQVEAFF.

The CDR3 region has the DNA TGCGCCAGCAGCCAAGATCCCCAGGCAAACACTGAAGCTTTCTTT. Protein sequence: CASSQDPQANTEAFF. The V gene is TRBV4-1, the J gene TRBJ1-1; D is unresolved. V lost 0 bases and J lost 2, with 10 bases in between. Germline lookup yields CDR1 MGHRA and CDR2 YSYEKL. The length of the CDR3 is 15 residues.

The CDR3 nucleotides read TGTGCCAGCAGCCAAGATAACAGGGCGGGTTCACCCCTCCACTTT. Translation gives CASSQDNRAGSPLHF. The V call is TRBV3-1 (or the pseudogene TRBV3-2), the J call TRBJ1-6; possibly TRBD1 for D (6 bases). CDR3 length: 15 residues. V was cut by 0 bases and J by 9 bases, with 12 bases left in between. The germline V gene encodes CDR1 LGHDT and CDR2 YNNKEL (reference sequence).

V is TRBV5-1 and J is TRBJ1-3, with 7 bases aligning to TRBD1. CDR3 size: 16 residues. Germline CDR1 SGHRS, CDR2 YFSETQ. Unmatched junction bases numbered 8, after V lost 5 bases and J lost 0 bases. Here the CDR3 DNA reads TGCGCCAGCAGTCAAAACCGACAGGGCTCTGGAAACACCATATATTTT. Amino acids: CASSQNRQGSGNTIYF.